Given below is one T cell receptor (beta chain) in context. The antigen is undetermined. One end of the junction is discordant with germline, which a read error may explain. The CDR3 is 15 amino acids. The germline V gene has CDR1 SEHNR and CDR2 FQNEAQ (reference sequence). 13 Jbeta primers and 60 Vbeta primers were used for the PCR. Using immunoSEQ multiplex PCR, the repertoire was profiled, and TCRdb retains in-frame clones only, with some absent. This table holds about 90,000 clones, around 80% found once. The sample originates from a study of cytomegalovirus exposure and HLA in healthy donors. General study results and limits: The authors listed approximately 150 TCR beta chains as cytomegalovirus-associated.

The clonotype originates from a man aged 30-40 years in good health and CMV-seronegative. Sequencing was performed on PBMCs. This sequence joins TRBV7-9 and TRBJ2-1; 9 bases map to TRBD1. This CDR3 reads CSSSFLDRGNNEQFF. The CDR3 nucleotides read TGTTCCAGCAGCTTCTTAGACAGGGGGAACAATGAGCAGTTCTTC.